Listed below are T cell receptor beta chains from one sample, sequenced in a study of human T cells and chemical hapten exposure. MiXCR was run by TCRdb on the RACE reads, yielding one entry per CDR3 protein. The top ten hold 4.5% to 6% of the sample, which has roughly 380,000 distinct CDR3 sequences, roughly 6.3% seen once. The sequences come from whole blood, collected in connection with sensitization to the hapten diphenylcyclopropenone (DPC). These receptors came from a woman aged 18-30 years with alopecia areata. Some clones in this sample may be carry-over from other donors' samples. Each CDR3 is given with its conserved first and last residue. Fields, in order: J gene, D gene, clone size, V gene, CDR3 DNA, CDR3 protein. The D gene is left open where the match is weak. Some rows have no size entry. The others give once, few or many, or a class for an expanded clone.

J gene: TRBJ2-1
D gene: NA
clone size: NA
V gene: TRBV29-1
CDR3 DNA: TGCAGCGTAGAAGCGGACGTCCGCTCCTACAATGAGCAGTTCTTC
CDR3 protein: CSVEADVRSYNEQFF

J gene: TRBJ2-7
D gene: NA
clone size: NA
V gene: TRBV6-2/TRBV6-3
CDR3 DNA: TGTGCCAGCAGTTACTCCCGAATGGGAGAGCAGTACTTC
CDR3 protein: CASSYSRMGEQYF

J gene: TRBJ1-4
D gene: TRBD1
clone size: few
V gene: TRBV7-9
CDR3 DNA: TGTGCCAGCAGCCCGACAGGGAGGAATGAAAAACTGTTTTTT
CDR3 protein: CASSPTGRNEKLFF

J gene: TRBJ2-7
D gene: NA
clone size: NA
V gene: TRBV6-5
CDR3 DNA: TGTGCCAGCAGTTACTCATGGGGGGAACCCTACGAGCAGTACTTC
CDR3 protein: CASSYSWGEPYEQYF

J gene: TRBJ1-1
D gene: NA
clone size: NA
V gene: TRBV5-1
CDR3 DNA: TGCGCCAGCCAGAACACTGAAGCTTTCTTT
CDR3 protein: CASQNTEAFF

J gene: TRBJ1-2
D gene: NA
clone size: few
V gene: TRBV27
CDR3 DNA: TGTGCCAGCAGTTTCACCCCCGGTGGGCAGATATATGGCTACACCTTC
CDR3 protein: CASSFTPGGQIYGYTF

J gene: TRBJ1-5
D gene: TRBD1
clone size: few
V gene: TRBV12-3/TRBV12-4
CDR3 DNA: TGTGCCAGCAGGAAGGGGACAGGGATGAGCAGCAATCAGCCCCAGCATTTT
CDR3 protein: CASRKGTGMSSNQPQHF

J gene: TRBJ2-1
D gene: NA
clone size: few
V gene: TRBV12-3/TRBV12-4
CDR3 DNA: TGTGCCAGCAGTTTGGGTCCGTCCAGGGACCCCTACAATGAGCAGTTCTTC
CDR3 protein: CASSLGPSRDPYNEQFF

J gene: TRBJ2-5
D gene: TRBD2
clone size: few
V gene: TRBV6-2/TRBV6-3
CDR3 DNA: TGTGCCAGCACCACGGGGGGGGAGACCCAGTACTTC
CDR3 protein: CASTTGGETQYF

J gene: TRBJ2-1
D gene: NA
clone size: NA
V gene: TRBV2
CDR3 DNA: TGTGCCAGCAGTGAACTTCAGGGTAGTTTGGATGAGCAGTTCTTC
CDR3 protein: CASSELQGSLDEQFF

J gene: TRBJ2-3
D gene: TRBD2
clone size: few
V gene: TRBV5-1
CDR3 DNA: TGCGCCAGCAGCTCGACCGGGACTAGCGGGGGTAACACAGATACGCAGTATTTT
CDR3 protein: CASSSTGTSGGNTDTQYF

J gene: TRBJ1-1
D gene: NA
clone size: few
V gene: TRBV7-3
CDR3 DNA: TGTGCCAGCAGCTTAACGCTGGGGGAAGGAGAAGCTTTCTTT
CDR3 protein: CASSLTLGEGEAFF

J gene: TRBJ1-1
D gene: NA
clone size: many
V gene: TRBV2
CDR3 DNA: TGTGCCAGCAGTTCTCGGACACTCATGAACACTGAAGCTTTCTTT
CDR3 protein: CASSSRTLMNTEAFF

J gene: TRBJ2-7
D gene: NA
clone size: NA
V gene: TRBV3-1
CDR3 DNA: TGTGCCAGCAAAAGTAGCAGCCGTCACTACGAGCAGTACTTC
CDR3 protein: CASKSSSRHYEQYF

J gene: TRBJ1-2
D gene: NA
clone size: many
V gene: TRBV27
CDR3 DNA: TGTGCCAGCAGTTTAAATATAGGGGTCTATGGCTACACCTTC
CDR3 protein: CASSLNIGVYGYTF

J gene: TRBJ2-3
D gene: TRBD1
clone size: NA
V gene: TRBV6-2/TRBV6-3
CDR3 DNA: TGTGCCAGCAGTCTCAACGGACAGGGATCGAGAGATACGCAGTATTTT
CDR3 protein: CASSLNGQGSRDTQYF

J gene: TRBJ2-2
D gene: NA
clone size: many
V gene: TRBV12-3/TRBV12-4
CDR3 DNA: TGTGCCAGCAGAAGGCCCCCGGGCGGGGAGCTGTTTTTT
CDR3 protein: CASRRPPGGELFF

J gene: TRBJ2-7
D gene: NA
clone size: few
V gene: TRBV11-3
CDR3 DNA: TGTGCCAGCAGCTCCAGGGGAGGTTACGAGCAGTACTTC
CDR3 protein: CASSSRGGYEQYF

J gene: TRBJ2-3
D gene: TRBD2
clone size: few
V gene: TRBV7-2
CDR3 DNA: TGTGCCAGCAGCCCTATGGGGCTAGCGGGGGGGCCGACCACAGATACGCAGTATTTT
CDR3 protein: CASSPMGLAGGPTTDTQYF

J gene: TRBJ2-7
D gene: NA
clone size: few
V gene: TRBV20-1
CDR3 DNA: TGCAGTGCTAGGGAAGATAGCGGAAACGAGCAGTACTTC
CDR3 protein: CSAREDSGNEQYF

J gene: TRBJ1-4
D gene: TRBD1
clone size: NA
V gene: TRBV20-1
CDR3 DNA: TGCAGTGCTAGAGATCCGGGACAGGGGGCACCTAGTGAAAAACTGTTTTTT
CDR3 protein: CSARDPGQGAPSEKLFF

J gene: TRBJ2-3
D gene: NA
clone size: few
V gene: TRBV4-3
CDR3 DNA: TGCGCCAGCAGCCAAGATGGACGCGTTAGGACAGATACGCAGTATTTT
CDR3 protein: CASSQDGRVRTDTQYF

J gene: TRBJ2-5
D gene: TRBD1
clone size: few
V gene: TRBV7-2
CDR3 DNA: TGTGCCAGCAGCGGAGGACAGGTCTACCAGACCCAGTACTTC
CDR3 protein: CASSGGQVYQTQYF

J gene: TRBJ1-1
D gene: NA
clone size: few
V gene: TRBV20-1
CDR3 DNA: TGCAGTGCTAGATCGCCCCTGGCGACTGAAGCTTTCTTT
CDR3 protein: CSARSPLATEAFF

J gene: TRBJ2-1
D gene: TRBD2
clone size: NA
V gene: TRBV20-1
CDR3 DNA: TGCAGTGCTACTGCGGGGGGAAGCTACAATGAGCAGTTCTTC
CDR3 protein: CSATAGGSYNEQFF

J gene: TRBJ1-2
D gene: NA
clone size: many
V gene: TRBV14
CDR3 DNA: TGTGCCAGCAGCGAACAGATTAACTATGGCTACACCTTC
CDR3 protein: CASSEQINYGYTF

J gene: TRBJ1-1
D gene: NA
clone size: many
V gene: TRBV28
CDR3 DNA: TGTGCCAGCAGTTTCCGGCCCCGGGACATCTTCTCCCCTAACACTGAAGCTTTCTTT
CDR3 protein: CASSFRPRDIFSPNTEAFF